This TCR beta chain was sequenced for a study of T-cell reconstitution after alpha-beta-depleted transplantation in children. General study findings and limits: It was reported that alpha-beta T cells came from several hundred expanded graft clones (about two months after transplant). TCRbeta diversity was high at day 60 in some patients (a result of surviving recipient T cells and thymic progenitors). By one year post-transplant, T-cell counts and diversity largely arose from T cells that were newly produced.

The V end lost 3 bases, the J end lost 8 bases, and 7 bases lay between the germline ends. The CDR3 sequence is 11 residues long. On this clonotype itself: Its antigen is not identified.

The TCRbeta library was prepared with unique molecular identifiers. From the PCR reads, TCRdb called clonotypes with MiXCR, one entry per CDR3 protein. The sample records about a million distinct CDR3 sequences, about 31% being singletons. This receptor was obtained from a boy less than two years old who had a stem cell transplant for SCID, so the T cells may come from the graft donor. The sequences come from PBMCs, mostly from graft donor cells, collected 360 days after TCRalphabeta/CD19-depleted stem cell transplant. This chain uses TRBV12-3 or TRBV12-4 with TRBJ1-2, with unresolved D. The CDR3, as DNA: TGTGCCAGCAGTTTGAAAGGCGGCTACACCTTC. Translation: CASSLKGGYTF.